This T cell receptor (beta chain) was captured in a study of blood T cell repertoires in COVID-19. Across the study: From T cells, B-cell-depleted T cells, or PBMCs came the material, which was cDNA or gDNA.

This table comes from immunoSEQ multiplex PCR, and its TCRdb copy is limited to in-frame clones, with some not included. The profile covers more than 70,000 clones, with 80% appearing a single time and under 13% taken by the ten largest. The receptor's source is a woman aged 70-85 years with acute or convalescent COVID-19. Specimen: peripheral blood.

Here the CDR3 reads CASSFLSNTEAFF. The CDR3, as DNA: TGTGCCAGCAGTTTCTTGTCGAACACTGAAGCTTTCTTT. The rearrangement links TRBV12-3 or TRBV12-4 to TRBJ1-1; the D is unclear. The CDR3 totals 13 residues. V lost 3 bases, J lost 1 base, and 6 bases lay in between.